The clone carrying this T cell receptor beta chain appeared a single time. Germline V gene sequence: CDR1 SGHDN, CDR2 FVKESK. V was trimmed by 3 bases and J by 2 bases, leaving 12 bases between them. The CDR3 runs 15 residues. TCRdb's copy holds only in-frame clones and misses some; the assay was immunoSEQ multiplex PCR. The top ten hold about 9% of the sample, which has approximately 43,000 clones, 80% to 95% seen once. The data were obtained in a study of T cell changes during pregnancy in multiple sclerosis. Sample: CD8+ T cells from peripheral blood mononuclear cells, taken in the first trimester of pregnancy. This sequence originates from a female donor with multiple sclerosis, enrolled in a pregnancy study. The V call is TRBV14, the J call TRBJ2-3, with unresolved D. The CDR3 nucleotides read TGTGCCAGCAGCCAGACGACTGCGGCCACAGATACGCAGTATTTT. Translated: CASSQTTAATDTQYF.